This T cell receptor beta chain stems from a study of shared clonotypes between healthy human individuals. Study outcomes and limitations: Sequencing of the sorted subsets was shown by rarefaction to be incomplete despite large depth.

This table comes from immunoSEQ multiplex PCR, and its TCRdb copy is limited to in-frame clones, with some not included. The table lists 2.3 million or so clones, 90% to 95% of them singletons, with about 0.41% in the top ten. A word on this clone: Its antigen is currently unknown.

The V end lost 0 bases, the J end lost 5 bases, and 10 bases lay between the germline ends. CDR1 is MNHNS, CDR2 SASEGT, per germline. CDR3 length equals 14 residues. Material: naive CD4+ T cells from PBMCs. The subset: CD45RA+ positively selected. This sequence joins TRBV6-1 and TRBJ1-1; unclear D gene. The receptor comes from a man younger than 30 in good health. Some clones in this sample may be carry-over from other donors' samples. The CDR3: CASSEARRRTEAFF. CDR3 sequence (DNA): TGTGCCAGCAGTGAAGCGCGGAGACGTACTGAAGCTTTCTTT.